This entry lists 15 T cell receptor beta chains sequenced from one sample in a study of blood T cell repertoires in COVID-19. TCRdb's copy holds only in-frame clones and misses some; the assay was immunoSEQ multiplex PCR. The table records around 250,000 clones, about 82% of them present only once. Sequencing input: peripheral blood. These receptors were taken from a man older than 75 with acute or convalescent COVID-19.

The rearrangement joins TRBV29-1 to TRBJ1-1; 8 bases are a match to TRBD1. The germline V gene encodes CDR1 SQVTM and CDR2 ANQGSEA. There are 13 residues in the CDR3. After removal of 5 bases from V and 3 bases from J, the junction contained 5 bases not matched to a gene. This CDR3 reads CSVSRGRDTEAFF. CDR3 coding DNA: TGCAGCGTTAGCAGGGGGCGCGACACTGAAGCTTTCTTT.

This chain joins TRBV4-3 and TRBJ1-2, with 7 bases lining up with TRBD1. Germline V CDR1 and CDR2: LGHNA, YSLEER. V shed 1 base and J 4 bases; nucleotides not matched to a gene: 9. The CDR3 sequence is 16 residues long. The CDR3 region is CASSQGPGQSSYGYTF. The CDR3 DNA sequence: TGCGCCAGCAGCCAAGGACCGGGACAGAGCTCCTATGGCTACACCTTC.

The chain joins TRBV3-1 (or the pseudogene TRBV3-2) to TRBJ1-2, with TRBD1 matching 7 bases. V shed 1 base, J shed 10 bases, and the junction held 3 bases outside the gene matches. Germline V CDR1 and CDR2: LGHDT, YNNKEL (reference sequence). The CDR3 is made up of 12 amino acids. The CDR3 nucleotides read TGTGCCAGCAGCCAAGTAGGGACAGACTACACCTTC. This codes for CASSQVGTDYTF.

J is TRBJ2-1 and V is TRBV7-9; 8 nucleotides match TRBD2. V shed 4 bases, J shed 3 bases, and the junction held 8 bases outside the gene matches. This CDR3 contains 16 residues. Germline values: CDR1 SEHNR, CDR2 FQNEAQ (reference sequence). CDR3 residues: CASSSFRAGDYNEQFF. For the CDR3, the DNA is TGTGCCAGCAGCTCCTTTCGAGCGGGAGACTACAATGAGCAGTTCTTC.

The chain couples TRBV7-6 to TRBJ1-3, with TRBD1 matching 7 bases. After removal of 3 bases from V and 0 bases from J, the junction contained 5 bases not matched to a gene. CDR1 is SGHVS, CDR2 FNYEAQ, per germline. The CDR3 consists of 16 residues. As DNA, the CDR3 is TGTGCCAGCAGCTTCGACAGGGCTTACTCTGGAAACACCATATATTTT. It translates to CASSFDRAYSGNTIYF.

This clone was seen just once. V gene TRBV21-1 combines with J gene TRBJ2-7; the DNA was not used to check the table's D call, TRBD2. TRBV21-1 is given as a pseudogene. The CDR3 loop spans 15 amino acids. The CDR3 region has the DNA TGTGCCAGCAGCAAAGGCTGGGGGAGGGCCTACGAGCAGTACTTC. Its translation is CASSKGWGRAYEQYF.

With regard to this clone: This specimen includes other DNA sequences encoding the same CDR3. The V call is TRBV7-2, the J call TRBJ2-1, with D possibly TRBD1 on 5 matching bases. Trimming stripped 1 base from V and 0 bases from J, with 16 bases between. This CDR3 has 18 amino acids. Germline V gene sequence: CDR1 SGHTA, CDR2 FQGNSA. CDR3: CASSLGFTGLSSYNEQFF. CDR3 DNA sequence: TGTGCCAGCAGCTTAGGCTTTACAGGCTTAAGCTCCTACAATGAGCAGTTCTTC. Full variable domain (remainder filled in from reference TRBV7-2 and TRBJ2-1): GAGVSQSPSNKVTEKGKDVELRCDPISGHTALYWYRQSLGQGLEFLIYFQGNSAPDKSGLPSDRFSAERTGGSVSTLTIQRTQQEDSAVYLCASSLGFTGLSSYNEQFFGPGTRLTVL.

The chain employs TRBV5-5 and TRBJ1-5; the D is unclear. Germline CDR1 reads SGHKS; CDR2 reads YYEKEE (reference sequence). V lost 4 bases and J 7 bases, leaving 15 bases between the germline ends. The CDR3 is 14 residues long. The CDR3 loop reads CASSGEGAVQPQHF. DNA of the CDR3: TGTGCCAGCAGCGGCGAGGGCGCTGTACAGCCCCAGCATTTT. The whole variable domain, filled in from reference TRBV5-5 and TRBJ1-5, reads DAGVTQSPTHLIKTRGQQVTLRCSPISGHKSVSWYQQVLGQGPQFIFQYYEKEERGRGNFPDRFSARQFPNYSSELNVNALLLGDSALYLCASSGEGAVQPQHFGDGTRLSIL.

The chain is built from TRBV5-1 and TRBJ2-1, with 9 bases lining up with TRBD2. Germline-derived CDR1 and CDR2 are SGHRS and YFSETQ. Losses at the gene ends were 0 bases for V and 5 bases for J; bases not matched to a gene: 3. This CDR3 is built from 15 residues. For the CDR3, the DNA is TGCGCCAGCAGCTTGGATGGGACTAGCAACAATGAGCAGTTCTTC. It is translated as CASSLDGTSNNEQFF.

In this sample, this clone turned up a few times. This chain uses TRBV5-1 with TRBJ1-2, with TRBD1 identical over 10 bases. V shed 4 bases, J shed 8 bases, and the junction held 8 bases outside the gene matches. Germline CDR1 and CDR2: SGHRS and YFSETQ. The CDR3 extends over 14 amino acids. CDR3 amino acids: CASSDRDRGFGYTF. In DNA form, the CDR3 reads TGCGCCAGCAGCGACCGGGACAGGGGCTTCGGCTACACCTTC.

This chain connects TRBV6-5 to TRBJ2-4; D is ambiguous. V lost 3 bases and J 5 bases, leaving 5 bases between the germline ends. The CDR3 is 12 residues long. Germline V gene data show CDR1 as MNHEY and CDR2 as SVGAGI. For the CDR3, the DNA is TGTGCCAGCAGTTATAGTGAAAACATTCAGTACTTC. As protein: CASSYSENIQYF.

V usage is TRBV4-3 and J usage is TRBJ1-4; maybe TRBD1 (6 bases). In germline, CDR1 is LGHNA, CDR2 YSLEER. This CDR3 has 14 amino acids. V lost 0 bases, J lost 8 bases, and 10 bases lay in between. In DNA, the CDR3 is TGCGCCAGCAGCCAAGATTCCAGGGGAGAAAAACTGTTTTTT. This codes for CASSQDSRGEKLFF.

The chain joins TRBV5-1 to TRBJ2-1; D is possibly TRBD1 (5 bases). This CDR3 has 15 residues. Trimming stripped 5 bases from V and 0 bases from J, with 12 bases between. The V gene's germline CDR1 is SGHRS and CDR2 YFSETQ. CDR3 DNA: TGCGCCAGCAGTAGACAGCCTAACTCCTACAATGAGCAGTTCTTC. It encodes CASSRQPNSYNEQFF.

In DNA form, the CDR3 reads TGTGCCAGCAGCCCGAGGGACACCGGGGAGCTGTTTTTT. This gives the protein CASSPRDTGELFF. V gene TRBV11-2 combines with J gene TRBJ2-2, with TRBD2 as a possible D gene (5 bases). Trimming removed 5 bases at V and 3 bases at J, with 7 bases between. The CDR3 runs to 13 residues. Germline CDR1 SGHAT, CDR2 FQNNGV.

J is TRBJ1-3 and V is TRBV7-8; possibly TRBD1 for D (5 bases). The CDR3 loop spans 15 amino acids. Looked up from germline, CDR1 is SGHVS and CDR2 is FQNEAQ. Trimming cost V 2 bases and J 0 bases, with 8 bases left between them. CDR3 loop: CASSLPGDSGNTIYF. DNA for the CDR3: TGTGCCAGCAGCTTACCGGGGGACTCTGGAAACACCATATATTTT.